This T cell receptor (beta chain) was obtained from a study of blood T cell repertoires in COVID-19. Study at large: The samples span acute and convalescent COVID-19 from the United States, Italy and Spain. The cDNA or gDNA used as material had been derived from T cells, B-cell-depleted T cells, or PBMCs.

Germline-derived CDR1 and CDR2 are MDHEN and SYDVKM. This CDR3 is built from 16 residues. The J segment lost 2 bases and the V segment lost 5 bases, leaving 9 bases of the junction unmatched. Profiling relied on immunoSEQ multiplex PCR, and the TCRdb table lists in-frame clones only, not all of them. Among 250,000 to 300,000 clones, about nine tenths were seen once, and the ten largest hold around 11%. Sequencing was carried out using peripheral blood. V gene TRBV28 combines with J gene TRBJ2-3, with 8 bases lining up with TRBD1. This clonotype was obtained from a woman aged 25-40 years with COVID-19, enrolled during active disease. CDR3 residues: CASSPGGAVATDTQYF. CDR3 nucleotides: TGTGCCAGCAGTCCAGGGGGCGCGGTGGCCACAGATACGCAGTATTTT.